This T cell receptor (beta chain) was found in a study of blood T cell repertoires in COVID-19. Original processing notes: Reference gene primer amplification gave nucleated cell count estimates. Assay: immunoSEQ multiplex PCR; the TCRdb copy retains only in-frame clones and omits some. V and J calls and clone size come straight from that table; D and trimming were deduced from the DNA. The data hold roughly 160,000 clones, with approximately 79% observed a single time. Patients at the Seattle site were enrolled during active infection and followed longitudinally. CDR1 and CDR2 from the germline V gene are MNHEY and SVGAGI. This CDR3 is 16 amino acids long. V gave up 0 bases and J gave up 5 bases, with 14 bases separating them.

The receptor was derived from a woman aged 55-70 years with COVID-19, enrolled during active disease. The specimen was peripheral blood. V and J are TRBV6-5 and TRBJ1-5, with D perhaps TRBD1 (6 bases). The DNA of the CDR3 is TGTGCCAGCAGTTACTCGCGCCGGGGGGCTGATCAGCCCCAGCATTTT. Its protein is CASSYSRRGADQPQHF.